Listed here is a single TCR beta chain. No antigen is known for it. The germline CDR1 and CDR2 sequences are SQVTM and ANQGSEA. The V end was cut by 4 bases, the J end by 2 bases, with 14 bases between. The CDR3 sequence is 14 residues long. Each CDR3 protein gets one entry after TCRdb re-called the RACE reads with MiXCR. The sample consists of more than 250,000 distinct CDR3 sequences, approximately 8% of them appearing once. The data were obtained in a study of human T cells and chemical hapten exposure. Study details: On roughly 2 cm by roughly 2 cm of upper inner arm skin, sensitization was performed with 2% DPC.

Study-wide points: Counts of expanded TCRs (at PT1) showed a positive correlation with patch test score.

The time point is: pre-sensitization, week 0. Treatment described: therapeutic diphenylcyclopropenone sensitization with weekly scalp DPC. Those who donated were patients with alopecia, 18 to 70 years of age, and suitable for DPC. This receptor was obtained from a man between 18 and 29 years old with alopecia areata. Some clones in this sample may be carry-over from other donors' samples. The sample consisted of whole blood, taken in connection with sensitization to the hapten diphenylcyclopropenone (DPC). The chain has TRBV29-1 and TRBJ1-1; maybe TRBD1 (6 bases). This CDR3 reads CSVGETDSNTEAFF. CDR3 nucleotides: TGCAGCGTTGGGGAAACGGACAGCAACACTGAAGCTTTCTTT.